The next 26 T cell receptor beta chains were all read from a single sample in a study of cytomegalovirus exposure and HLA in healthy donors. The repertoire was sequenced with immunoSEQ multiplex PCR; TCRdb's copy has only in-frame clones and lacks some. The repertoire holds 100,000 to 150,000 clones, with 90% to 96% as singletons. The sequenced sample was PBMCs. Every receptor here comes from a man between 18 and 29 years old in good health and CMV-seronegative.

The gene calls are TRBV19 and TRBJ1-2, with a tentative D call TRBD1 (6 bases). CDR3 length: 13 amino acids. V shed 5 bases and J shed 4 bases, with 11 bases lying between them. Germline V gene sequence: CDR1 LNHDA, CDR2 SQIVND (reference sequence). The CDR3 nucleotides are TGTGCCAGTAGTGCCGGACAGTTCTATGGCTACACCTTC. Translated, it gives CASSAGQFYGYTF.

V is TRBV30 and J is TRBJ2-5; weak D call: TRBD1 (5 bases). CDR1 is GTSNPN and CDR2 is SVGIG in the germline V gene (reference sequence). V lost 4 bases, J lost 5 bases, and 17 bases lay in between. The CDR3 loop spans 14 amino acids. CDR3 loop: CAWNDQGLEETQYF. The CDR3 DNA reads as TGTGCCTGGAACGATCAGGGTTTGGAGGAGACCCAGTACTTC.

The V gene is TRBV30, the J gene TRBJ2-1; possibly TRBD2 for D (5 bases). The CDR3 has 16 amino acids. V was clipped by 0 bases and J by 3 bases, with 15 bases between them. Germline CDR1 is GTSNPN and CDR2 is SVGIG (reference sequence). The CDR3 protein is CAWSVWRVDGYNEQFF. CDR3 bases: TGTGCCTGGAGTGTATGGCGGGTAGACGGCTACAATGAGCAGTTCTTC.

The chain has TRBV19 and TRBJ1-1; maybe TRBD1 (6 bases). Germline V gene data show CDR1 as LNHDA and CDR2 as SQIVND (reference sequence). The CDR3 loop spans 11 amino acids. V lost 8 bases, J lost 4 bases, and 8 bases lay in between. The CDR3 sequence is CASGGGTEAFF. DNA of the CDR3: TGTGCCAGTGGGGGCGGCACTGAAGCTTTCTTT. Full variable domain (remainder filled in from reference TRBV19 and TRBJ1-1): DGGITQSPKYLFRKEGQNVTLSCEQNLNHDAMYWYRQDPGQGLRLIYYSQIVNDFQKGDIAEGYSVSREKKESFPLTVTSAQKNPTAFYLCASGGGTEAFFGQGTRLTVV.

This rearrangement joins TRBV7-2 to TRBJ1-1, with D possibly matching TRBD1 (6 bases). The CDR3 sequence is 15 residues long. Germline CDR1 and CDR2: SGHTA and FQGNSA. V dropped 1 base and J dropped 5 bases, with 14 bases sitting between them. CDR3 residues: CASSLVPGTNTEAFF. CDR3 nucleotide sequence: TGTGCCAGCAGCTTAGTTCCCGGGACAAATACTGAAGCTTTCTTT.

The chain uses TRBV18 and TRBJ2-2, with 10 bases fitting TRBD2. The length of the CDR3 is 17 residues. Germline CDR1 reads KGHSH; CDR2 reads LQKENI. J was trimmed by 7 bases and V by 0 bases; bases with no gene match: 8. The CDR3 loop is CASSPPVSGRIVGELFF. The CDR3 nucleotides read TGTGCCAGCTCACCACCGGTTAGCGGGAGGATTGTCGGGGAGCTGTTTTTT.

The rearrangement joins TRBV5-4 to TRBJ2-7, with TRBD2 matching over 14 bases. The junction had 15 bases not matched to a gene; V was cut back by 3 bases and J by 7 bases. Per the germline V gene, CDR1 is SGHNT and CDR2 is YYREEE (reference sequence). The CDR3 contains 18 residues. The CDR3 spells CASSWDHGLAGGSEEQYF. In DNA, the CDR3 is TGTGCCAGCAGCTGGGACCACGGACTAGCGGGAGGCAGTGAGGAGCAGTACTTC.

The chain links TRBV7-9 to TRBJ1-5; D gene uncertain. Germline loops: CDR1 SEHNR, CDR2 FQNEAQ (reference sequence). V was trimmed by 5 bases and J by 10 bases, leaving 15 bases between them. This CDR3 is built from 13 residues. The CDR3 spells CASSPGAVSPQHF. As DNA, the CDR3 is TGTGCCAGCAGCCCCGGCGCGGTTAGTCCCCAGCATTTT.

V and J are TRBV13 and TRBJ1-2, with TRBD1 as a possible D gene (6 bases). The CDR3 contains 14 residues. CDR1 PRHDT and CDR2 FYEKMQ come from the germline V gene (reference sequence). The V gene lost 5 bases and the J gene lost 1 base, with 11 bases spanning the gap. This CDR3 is CASSRRGGNYGYTF. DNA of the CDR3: TGTGCCAGCAGCCGAAGAGGGGGTAACTATGGCTACACCTTC.

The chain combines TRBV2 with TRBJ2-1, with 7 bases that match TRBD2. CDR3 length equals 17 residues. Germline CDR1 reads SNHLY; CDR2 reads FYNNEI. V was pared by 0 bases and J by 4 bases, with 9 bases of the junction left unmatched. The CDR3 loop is CASSEALAGENYNEQFF. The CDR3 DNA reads TGTGCCAGCAGTGAAGCGCTTGCGGGAGAGAATTACAATGAGCAGTTCTTC. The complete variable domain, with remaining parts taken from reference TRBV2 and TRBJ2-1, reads EPEVTQTPSHQVTQMGQEVILRCVPISNHLYFYWYRQILGQKVEFLVSFYNNEISEKSEIFDDQFSVERPDGSNFTLKIRSTKLEDSAMYFCASSEALAGENYNEQFFGPGTRLTVL.

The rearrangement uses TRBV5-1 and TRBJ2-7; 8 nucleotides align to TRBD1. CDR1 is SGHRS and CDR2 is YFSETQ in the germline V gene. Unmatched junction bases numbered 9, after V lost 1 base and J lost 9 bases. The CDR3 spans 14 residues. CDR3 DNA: TGCGCCAGCAGCTTGTCATCTGGGACAGGCGGGCAGTACTTC. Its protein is CASSLSSGTGGQYF.

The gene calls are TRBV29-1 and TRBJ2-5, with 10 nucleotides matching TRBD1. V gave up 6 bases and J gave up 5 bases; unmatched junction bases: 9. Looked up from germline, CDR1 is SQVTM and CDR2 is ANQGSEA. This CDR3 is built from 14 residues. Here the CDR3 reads CSVAPTGGQETQYF. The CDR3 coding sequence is TGCAGCGTCGCTCCGACAGGGGGCCAGGAGACCCAGTACTTC.

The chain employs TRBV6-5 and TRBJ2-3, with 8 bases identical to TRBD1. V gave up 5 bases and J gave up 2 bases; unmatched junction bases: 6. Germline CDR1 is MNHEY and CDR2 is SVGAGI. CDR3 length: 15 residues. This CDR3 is CASSPYRGYTDTQYF. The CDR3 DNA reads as TGTGCCAGCAGTCCGTACAGGGGGTACACAGATACGCAGTATTTT.

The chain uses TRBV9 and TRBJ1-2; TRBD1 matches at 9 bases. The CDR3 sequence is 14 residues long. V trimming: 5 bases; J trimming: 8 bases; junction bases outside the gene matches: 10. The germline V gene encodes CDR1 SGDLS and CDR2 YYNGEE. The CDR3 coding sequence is TGTGCCAGCAGAGATGACAGGGGGAAGGGCGGCTACACCTTC. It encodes CASRDDRGKGGYTF.

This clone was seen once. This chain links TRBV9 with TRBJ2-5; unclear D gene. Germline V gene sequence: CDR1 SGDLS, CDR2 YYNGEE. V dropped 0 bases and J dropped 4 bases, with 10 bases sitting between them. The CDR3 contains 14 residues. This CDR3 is CASSVVSGAETQYF. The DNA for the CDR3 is TGTGCCAGCAGCGTAGTGTCAGGTGCAGAGACCCAGTACTTC. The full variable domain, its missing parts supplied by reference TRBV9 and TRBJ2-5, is DSGVTQTPKHLITATGQRVTLRCSPRSGDLSVYWYQQSLDQGLQFLIQYYNGEERAKGNILERFSAQQFPDLHSELNLSSLELGDSALYFCASSVVSGAETQYFGPGTRLLVL.

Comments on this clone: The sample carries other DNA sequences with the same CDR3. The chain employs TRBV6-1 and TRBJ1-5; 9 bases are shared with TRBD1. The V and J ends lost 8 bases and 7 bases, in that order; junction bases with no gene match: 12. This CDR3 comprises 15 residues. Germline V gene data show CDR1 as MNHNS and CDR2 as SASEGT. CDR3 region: CASRTGTGSQQPQHF. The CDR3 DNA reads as TGTGCCAGCCGGACCGGGACAGGGTCTCAGCAGCCCCAGCATTTT.

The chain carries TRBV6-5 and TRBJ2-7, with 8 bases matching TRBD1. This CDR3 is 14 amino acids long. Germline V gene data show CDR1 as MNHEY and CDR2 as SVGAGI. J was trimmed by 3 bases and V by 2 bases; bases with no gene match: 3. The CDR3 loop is CASSYTGGGYEQYF. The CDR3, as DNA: TGTGCCAGCAGTTACACAGGGGGTGGCTACGAGCAGTACTTC.

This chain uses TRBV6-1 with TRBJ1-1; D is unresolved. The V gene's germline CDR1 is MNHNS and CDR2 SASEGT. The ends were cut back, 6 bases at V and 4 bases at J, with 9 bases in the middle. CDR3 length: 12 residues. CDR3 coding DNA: TGTGCCAGCAGGAGGGATGCCACTGAAGCTTTCTTT. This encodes CASRRDATEAFF.

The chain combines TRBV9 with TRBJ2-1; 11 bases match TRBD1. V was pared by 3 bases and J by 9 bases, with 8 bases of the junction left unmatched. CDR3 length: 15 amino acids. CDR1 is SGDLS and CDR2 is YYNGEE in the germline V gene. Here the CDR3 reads CASSATGQGGGEQFF. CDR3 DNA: TGTGCCAGCAGCGCCACGGGACAGGGGGGCGGTGAGCAGTTCTTC.

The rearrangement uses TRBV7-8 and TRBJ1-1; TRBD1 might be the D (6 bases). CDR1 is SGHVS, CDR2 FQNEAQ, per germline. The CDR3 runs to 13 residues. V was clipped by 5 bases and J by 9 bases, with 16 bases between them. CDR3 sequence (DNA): TGTGCCAGCAGCCCCATGGGGGCTAACCAAGCTTTCTTT. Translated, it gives CASSPMGANQAFF. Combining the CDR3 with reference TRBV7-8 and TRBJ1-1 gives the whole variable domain GAGVSQSPRYKVAKRGQDVALRCDPISGHVSLFWYQQALGQGPEFLTYFQNEAQLDKSGLPSDRFFAERPEGSVSTLKIQRTQQEDSAVYLCASSPMGANQAFFGQGTRLTVV.

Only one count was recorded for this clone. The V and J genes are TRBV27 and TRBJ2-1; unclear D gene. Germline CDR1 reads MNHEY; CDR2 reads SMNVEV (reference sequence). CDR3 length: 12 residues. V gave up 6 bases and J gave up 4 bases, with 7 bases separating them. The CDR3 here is CASRQAYNEQFF. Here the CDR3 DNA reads TGTGCCAGCAGGCAGGCTTACAATGAGCAGTTCTTC.

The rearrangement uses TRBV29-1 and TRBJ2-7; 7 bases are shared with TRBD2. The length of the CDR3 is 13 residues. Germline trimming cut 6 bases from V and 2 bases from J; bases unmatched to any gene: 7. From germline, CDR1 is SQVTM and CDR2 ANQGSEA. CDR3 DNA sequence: TGCAGCGTGCTAGCCGGGAGGACCTACGAGCAGTACTTC. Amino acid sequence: CSVLAGRTYEQYF.

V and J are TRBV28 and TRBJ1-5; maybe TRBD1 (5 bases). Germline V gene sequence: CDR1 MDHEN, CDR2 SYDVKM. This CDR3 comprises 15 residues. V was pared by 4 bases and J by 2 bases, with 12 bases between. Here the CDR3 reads CASSSGSGRNQPQHF. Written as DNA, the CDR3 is TGTGCCAGCAGTTCCGGTTCAGGGCGCAATCAGCCCCAGCATTTT. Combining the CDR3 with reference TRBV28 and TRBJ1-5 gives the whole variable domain DVKVTQSSRYLVKRTGEKVFLECVQDMDHENMFWYRQDPGLGLRLIYFSYDVKMKEKGDIPEGYSVSREKKERFSLILESASTNQTSMYLCASSSGSGRNQPQHFGDGTRLSIL.

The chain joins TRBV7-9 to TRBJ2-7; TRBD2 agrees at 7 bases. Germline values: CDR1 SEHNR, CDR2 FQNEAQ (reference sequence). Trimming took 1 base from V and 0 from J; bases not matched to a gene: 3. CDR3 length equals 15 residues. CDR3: CASSLGGGDSYEQYF. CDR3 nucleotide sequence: TGTGCCAGCAGCTTAGGGGGAGGGGACTCCTACGAGCAGTACTTC.

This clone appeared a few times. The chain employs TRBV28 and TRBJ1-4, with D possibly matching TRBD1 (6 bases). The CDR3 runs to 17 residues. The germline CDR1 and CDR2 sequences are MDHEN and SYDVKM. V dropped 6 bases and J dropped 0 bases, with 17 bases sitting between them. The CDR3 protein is CASSSMRWDTTNEKLFF. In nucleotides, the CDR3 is TGTGCCAGCAGCTCAATGCGTTGGGACACAACTAATGAAAAACTGTTTTTT. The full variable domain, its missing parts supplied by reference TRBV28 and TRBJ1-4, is DVKVTQSSRYLVKRTGEKVFLECVQDMDHENMFWYRQDPGLGLRLIYFSYDVKMKEKGDIPEGYSVSREKKERFSLILESASTNQTSMYLCASSSMRWDTTNEKLFFGSGTQLSVL.

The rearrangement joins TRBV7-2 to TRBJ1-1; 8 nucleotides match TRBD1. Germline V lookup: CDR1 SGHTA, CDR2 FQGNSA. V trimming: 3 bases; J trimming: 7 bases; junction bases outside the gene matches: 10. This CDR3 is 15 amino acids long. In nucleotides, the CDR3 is TGTGCCAGCAGCTTCGGGAAGGGAGGACAGGGTGAAGCTTTCTTT. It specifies CASSFGKGGQGEAFF.